This note documents a single T cell receptor (beta chain) sequence. The V gene lost 1 base and the J gene lost 4 bases, with 11 bases spanning the gap. CDR3 length equals 15 residues. The V gene's germline CDR1 is SGHDN and CDR2 FVKESK. This sample stems from a study of blood T cell repertoires in COVID-19. The wider study: Acute and convalescent COVID-19 samples came from the United States, Italy and Spain. Sources were T cells, B-cell-depleted T cells, or PBMCs; the material itself was cDNA or gDNA.

In the original analysis: Counts of nucleated cells, estimated from reference gene primer amplification, were obtained. Generated by immunoSEQ multiplex PCR, the TCRdb table keeps only in-frame clones and is missing some. That table is the source of V, J and clone size, and D and trimming were worked out from the DNA. The repertoire has 150,000 to 200,000 clones, about 83% of them found once; the top ten carry roughly 8.3%. The chain links TRBV14 to TRBJ2-1, with a possible D match to TRBD1 (6 bases). The TCR was taken from a man aged 55 to 70 with acute or convalescent COVID-19. Sequencing was carried out using peripheral blood. CDR3 in amino acids: CASSQVPGQYNEQFF. As DNA, the CDR3 is TGTGCCAGCAGCCAAGTGCCGGGACAATACAATGAGCAGTTCTTC.